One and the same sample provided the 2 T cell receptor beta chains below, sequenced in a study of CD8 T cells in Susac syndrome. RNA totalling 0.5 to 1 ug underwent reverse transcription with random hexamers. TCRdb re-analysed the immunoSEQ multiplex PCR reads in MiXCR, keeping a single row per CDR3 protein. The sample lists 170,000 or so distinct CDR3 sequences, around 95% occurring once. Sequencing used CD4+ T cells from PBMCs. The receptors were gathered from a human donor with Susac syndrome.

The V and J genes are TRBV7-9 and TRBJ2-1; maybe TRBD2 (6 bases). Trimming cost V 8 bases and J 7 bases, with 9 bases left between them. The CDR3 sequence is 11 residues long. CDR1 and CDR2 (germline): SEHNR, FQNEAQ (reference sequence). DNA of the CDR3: TGTGCCAGCGCAGGGAGGAATGAGCAGTTCTTC. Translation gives CASAGRNEQFF.

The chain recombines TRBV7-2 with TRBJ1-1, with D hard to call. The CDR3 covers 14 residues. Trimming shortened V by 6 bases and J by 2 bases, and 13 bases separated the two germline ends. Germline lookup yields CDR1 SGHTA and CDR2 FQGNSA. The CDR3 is CASRVQLINTEAFF. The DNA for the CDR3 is TGTGCCAGCAGAGTGCAGCTCATTAACACTGAAGCTTTCTTT. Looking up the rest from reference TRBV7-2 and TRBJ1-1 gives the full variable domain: GAGVSQSPSNKVTEKGKDVELRCDPISGHTALYWYRQSLGQGLEFLIYFQGNSAPDKSGLPSDRFSAERTGGSVSTLTIQRTQQEDSAVYLCASRVQLINTEAFFGQGTRLTVV.